The 19 T cell receptor beta chains in this list originate from one sample, sequenced in a study of vaccination and CD4 T cells after COVID-19. MiXCR, run by TCRdb on the PCR reads, gives a single entry per CDR3 protein. Of approximately 29,000 distinct CDR3 sequences listed, roughly 50% are singletons. Time point specified: late sampling 161 to 241 days after vaccination in three convalescent patients. Sequenced here: CD4+ T cells from blood, sampled about 7 months after SARS-CoV-2 vaccination. The receptor source for this set is a human donor who had recovered from COVID-19.

The V gene is TRBV2, the J gene TRBJ2-7, with TRBD2 matching over 11 bases. Looked up from germline, CDR1 is SNHLY and CDR2 is FYNNEI. The V and J ends lost 1 base and 10 bases, in that order; junction bases with no gene match: 12. This CDR3 comprises 16 residues. The CDR3 region is CASSEGGRTSGPPQYF. The DNA for the CDR3 is TGTGCCAGCAGTGAAGGGGGACGGACTAGCGGGCCCCCCCAGTACTTC.

The J gene is TRBJ2-2, the V gene TRBV10-3; D perhaps matches TRBD2 (5 bases). Trimming took 10 bases from V and 8 from J, leaving 17 bases between them. CDR3 size: 13 residues. From germline, CDR1 is ENHRY and CDR2 SYGVKD. CDR3 bases: TGTGCCACCATGCCGAGGGAAAAGGGGGAGCTGTTTTTT. This encodes CATMPREKGELFF.

The chain recombines TRBV2 with TRBJ2-2; D is possibly TRBD1 (6 bases). V was cut by 10 bases and J by 9 bases, with 18 bases left in between. This CDR3 has 13 residues. Germline V gene sequence: CDR1 SNHLY, CDR2 FYNNEI. CDR3: CATSGQGNRELFF. The DNA for the CDR3 is TGTGCCACCTCTGGGCAGGGGAACCGGGAGCTGTTTTTT.

V usage is TRBV15 and J usage is TRBJ1-5; no clear D gene. V was pared by 0 bases and J by 2 bases, with 11 bases between. CDR1 is LNHNV, CDR2 YYDKDF, per germline (reference sequence). The CDR3 consists of 16 residues. CDR3 in amino acids: CATSRDLGEGNQPQHF. The CDR3 region has the DNA TGTGCCACCAGCAGAGATCTAGGAGAAGGCAATCAGCCCCAGCATTTT.

The chain recombines TRBV6-1 with TRBJ2-7; TRBD2 aligns across 12 bases. V shed 5 bases and J 8 bases; nucleotides not matched to a gene: 4. This CDR3 is built from 13 residues. CDR1 is MNHNS, CDR2 SASEGT, per germline. CDR3 bases: TGTGCCAGCAGTCCAAGGACTAGCGGGAAGCAGTACTTC. This translates into CASSPRTSGKQYF.

This clonotype is deemed medium-sized. The genes are TRBV6-1 and TRBJ2-1, with 8 nucleotides matching TRBD2. The length of the CDR3 is 15 residues. Germline V CDR1 and CDR2: MNHNS, SASEGT. V dropped 2 bases and J dropped 0; count of bases not matched to a gene: 0. CDR3: CASSELAGSYNEQFF. Written as DNA, the CDR3 is TGTGCCAGCAGTGAACTAGCGGGCTCCTACAATGAGCAGTTCTTC.

This clonotype is medium-sized within its sample. The chain carries TRBV20-1 and TRBJ1-5; D is undetermined. Germline V gene sequence: CDR1 DFQATT, CDR2 SNEGSKA (reference sequence). The V gene lost 3 bases and the J gene lost 3 bases, with 18 bases spanning the gap. The CDR3 runs 16 residues. The CDR3 coding sequence is TGCAGTGCTAGCCGTGGTGGTGGTAGCCACAATCAGCCCCAGCATTTT. Translation gives CSASRGGGSHNQPQHF.

V usage is TRBV27 and J usage is TRBJ2-5, with TRBD2 identical over 8 bases. The CDR3 covers 13 residues. Germline values: CDR1 MNHEY, CDR2 SMNVEV (reference sequence). V lost 8 bases and J lost 5; bases outside the gene matches: 7. Written as DNA, the CDR3 is TGTGCCAGCCGCCGTTCGGGGGGGGAGACCCAGTACTTC. Translating it yields CASRRSGGETQYF.

The V gene is TRBV6-1, the J gene TRBJ1-5; maybe TRBD1 (5 bases). Germline values: CDR1 MNHNS, CDR2 SASEGT. The V gene lost 1 base and the J gene lost 6 bases, with 13 bases spanning the gap. The CDR3 is 15 amino acids. The CDR3 sequence: CASSEGAGSGQPQHF. Written as DNA, the CDR3 is TGTGCCAGCAGTGAAGGGGCAGGGAGCGGTCAGCCCCAGCATTTT.

The chain has TRBV25-1 and TRBJ2-1, with TRBD2 identical over 10 bases. The CDR3 spans 15 residues. Trimming cost V 4 bases and J 4 bases; bases outside gene matches: 4. From germline, CDR1 is MGHDK and CDR2 SYGVNS. The CDR3 region is CASSAAGGQYNEQFF. CDR3 in DNA: TGTGCCAGCAGTGCAGCGGGAGGGCAATACAATGAGCAGTTCTTC.

V gene TRBV7-6 combines with J gene TRBJ2-3; either TRBD1 or TRBD2 may fit D (5 bases each). Germline loops: CDR1 SGHVS, CDR2 FNYEAQ. The CDR3 extends over 12 amino acids. Trimming removed 4 bases at V and 6 bases at J, with 8 bases between. The DNA for the CDR3 is TGTGCCAGCAGCTCCTGGGGGGATACGCAGTATTTT. Translated, it gives CASSSWGDTQYF.

This chain connects TRBV18 to TRBJ1-1; tentatively, D is TRBD1 (6 bases). The germline V and J ends were trimmed by 4 bases and 4 bases, with 13 bases remaining between them. The V gene's germline CDR1 is KGHSH and CDR2 LQKENI. This CDR3 has 14 amino acids. CDR3 coding DNA: TGTGCCAGCTCACGAGAAGGACAGACCACTGAAGCTTTCTTT. Its translation: CASSREGQTTEAFF.

This clonotype occurred once. V is TRBV27 and J is TRBJ2-3; D is undetermined. The CDR3 length is 16 residues. Germline assignment: CDR1 MNHEY and CDR2 SMNVEV (reference sequence). With 5 bases removed from V and 5 bases from J, the gap between germline ends came to 20 bases. This CDR3 is CASSPLGAPAKDTQYF. The CDR3 DNA sequence: TGTGCCAGCAGTCCCCTCGGTGCGCCCGCGAAAGATACGCAGTATTTT.

V is TRBV18 and J is TRBJ1-1, with D maybe TRBD1 (5 bases). Germline V gene data show CDR1 as KGHSH and CDR2 as LQKENI. The CDR3 is 13 amino acids. V lost 2 bases to trimming and J lost 4 bases, with 8 bases between them. In DNA form, the CDR3 reads TGTGCCAGCTCACCAGCAGGGATCACTGAAGCTTTCTTT. It specifies CASSPAGITEAFF. The complete variable domain, with remaining parts taken from reference TRBV18 and TRBJ1-1, reads NAGVMQNPRHLVRRRGQEARLRCSPMKGHSHVYWYRQLPEEGLKFMVYLQKENIIDESGMPKERFSAEFPKEGPSILRIQQVVRGDSAAYFCASSPAGITEAFFGQGTRLTVV.

The chain combines TRBV20-1 with TRBJ1-2; D is unresolved. This CDR3 has 12 amino acids. The V gene lost 5 bases and the J gene lost 7 bases, with 14 bases spanning the gap. Germline V gene data show CDR1 as DFQATT and CDR2 as SNEGSKA (reference sequence). As DNA, the CDR3 is TGCAGTGCTCAAGGAGAGTTTCCTGGCTACACCTTC. This sequence encodes CSAQGEFPGYTF.

In this sample, this clonotype turned up once. The chain's CDR3 is CATGEGRYQPQHF. CDR3 sequence (DNA): TGTGCCACAGGAGAAGGGCGATATCAGCCCCAGCATTTT. This chain links TRBV6-1 with TRBJ1-5; no definite D call. The CDR3 length is 13 residues. Between the trimmed V and J ends, which lost 10 bases and 5 bases, there was a span of 15 bases. The germline CDR1 and CDR2 sequences are MNHNS and SASEGT.

This sequence joins TRBV19 and TRBJ1-6; 8 positions agree with TRBD1. V gave up 6 bases and J gave up 7 bases; unmatched junction bases: 2. Germline values: CDR1 LNHDA, CDR2 SQIVND (reference sequence). This CDR3 comprises 13 residues. As DNA, the CDR3 is TGTGCCAGTAGAAGACAGGGGAATTCACCCCTCCACTTT. Protein sequence: CASRRQGNSPLHF.

This clonotype was picked up a small number of times. The chain employs TRBV20-1 and TRBJ2-1; D may be TRBD2 (5 bases). CDR1 and CDR2 from the germline V gene are DFQATT and SNEGSKA (reference sequence). Trimming took off 1 base at V and 5 bases at J, with 15 bases between the two ends. This CDR3 has 15 residues. CDR3 in DNA: TGCAGTGCTAGAGTATTTGCGGAGGTGGACAATGAGCAGTTCTTC. Encoded protein: CSARVFAEVDNEQFF.

The chain recombines TRBV7-8 with TRBJ2-7; D possibly corresponds to TRBD1 (6 bases). Germline V gives CDR1 SGHVS, CDR2 FQNEAQ. Trimming removed 5 bases at V and 1 base at J, with 12 bases between. The CDR3 is 14 amino acids. The CDR3, as DNA: TGTGCCAGCAGCCGACTGGACAGATCCTACGAGCAGTACTTC. Translated, it gives CASSRLDRSYEQYF. Looking up the rest from reference TRBV7-8 and TRBJ2-7 gives the full variable domain: GAGVSQSPRYKVAKRGQDVALRCDPISGHVSLFWYQQALGQGPEFLTYFQNEAQLDKSGLPSDRFFAERPEGSVSTLKIQRTQQEDSAVYLCASSRLDRSYEQYFGPGTRLTVT.